The 4 T cell receptor beta chains presented below share a single source sample, sequenced in a study of CD8 T cells in ankylosing spondylitis. TCRdb re-analysed the 5' RACE reads in MiXCR, keeping a single row per CDR3 protein. The sample includes a few hundred thousand distinct CDR3 sequences, approximately 10% seen only once; the top ten take more than 7%. The specimen was blood, either unsorted or a sorted T cell fraction (not recorded which). The receptor set was obtained from a female donor with ankylosing spondylitis or in good health (not recorded which).

This clonotype was observed many times. This chain connects TRBV7-8 to TRBJ1-1, with a tentative D call TRBD1 (6 bases). Trimming took 5 bases from V and 5 from J, leaving 12 bases between them. CDR1 SGHVS and CDR2 FQNEAQ come from the germline V gene. The CDR3 is made up of 13 amino acids. CDR3 loop: CASSETGHTEAFF. The CDR3 DNA is TGTGCCAGCAGCGAAACGGGACATACTGAAGCTTTCTTT.

This clonotype was picked up many times. The V gene is TRBV12-3 or TRBV12-4, the J gene TRBJ2-2; D may match TRBD1 or TRBD2 (6 bases each). The CDR3 has 14 residues. V was pared by 6 bases and J by 7 bases, with 15 bases between. The CDR3 nucleotides are TGTGCCAGCAGATCCGGGGGCGCCGGCGGGGAGCTGTTTTTT. It yields the protein CASRSGGAGGELFF.

At least ten counts were recorded for this clonotype. The chain carries TRBV4-2 and TRBJ1-1, with D perhaps matching TRBD1 (6 bases). Trimming removed 8 bases at V and 3 bases at J, with 16 bases between. The germline gives CDR1 LGHNA, CDR2 YNFKEQ. CDR3 size: 14 residues. CDR3 bases: TGTGCCAGCGCTGGGAGGGGGAAAGACACTGAAGCTTTCTTT. Translated, it gives CASAGRGKDTEAFF.

The chain employs TRBV5-1 and TRBJ2-7; weak D call: TRBD2 (6 bases). Trimming took off 0 bases at V and 5 bases at J, with 12 bases between the two ends. Germline CDR1 SGHRS, CDR2 YFSETQ. The CDR3 contains 14 residues. The CDR3 DNA sequence: TGCGCCAGCAGCTTGGCCCGGGAGCCCCACGAGCAGTACTTC. This codes for CASSLAREPHEQYF.